This T cell receptor beta chain comes out of a study of shared clonotypes between healthy human individuals (dated by TCRdb to the early 2020s). About the investigation overall: The cohort included three men and a couple of women between 18 and 49 years of age. Blood TCR repertoires of about five healthy adults were deeply sequenced to estimate repertoire size and the extent of clonotype sharing between individuals. To increase sequencing depth and limit assay-specific biases, different laboratories used diverse techniques to prepare libraries and sequence TCR repertoires. Between about 0.85 and 8.9 billion PBMCs per donor were obtained by leukapheresis. For each donor, CD4 naive and CD4 memory were each run on three plates, CD8 naive on two plates, and CD8 memory on one plate. What the study reported, not specific to this receptor: Compared with non-shared clonotypes, the clonotypes found in all four sorted-subset donors had higher generation probabilities. Rarefaction of sorted-subset datasets indicated incomplete sequencing despite the large sequencing depth. Because the study included a small number of donors, the genetic and exposure-history diversity represented was limited. Naive subsets generally had larger estimated clonotype richness than memory subsets. Sampling was restricted to blood, and TCR repertoires in tissues likely differ from the TCR repertoires found in blood. When a handful of donors were compared, the shared fraction of clonotypes was about 5.2% for naive CD4, more than 3% for naive CD8, 2.3% for memory CD4, and 0.3% to 0.5% for memory CD8. Pairwise subsampling indicated that sequencing depth was expected to affect the degree of clonotype sharing among donors.

This clone has more than one count but fewer than ten. Its binding antigen is unknown. The record has no base qualities; no much larger clone is one base away. At the DNA level, this CDR3 is encoded by other sequences in the same sample as well. Healthy HIV-negative adults with no recently reported acute infections or vaccinations were included as donors. All donors were Caucasian adults living in Nashville, Tennessee, USA. CD4+ T cells were enriched by magnetic negative selection, after which naive cells were positively selected on CD45RA and the negative fraction was taken as the memory subset. Blood was obtained by leukapheresis, after which PBMCs were separated by Ficoll-Histopaque density gradient centrifugation and cryopreserved in liquid nitrogen vapor phase. Analytical flow cytometry was used to check the purity and quantity of each magnetically sorted T cell population. Genomic DNA was isolated from every sorted fraction and measured by UV absorbance on a Nanodrop 2000c.

Using the deep immunoSEQ assay, multiplex PCR amplified TCR CDR3 regions from genomic DNA. Extracted genomic DNA from each cell subset was distributed evenly across all wells of several immunoSEQ 96-well plates, and each plate was treated as a replicate. Each replicate PCR for sorted subsets received about 0.2 ug genomic DNA, equal to about 29,000 T cell genomes. Purified libraries were measured with a Qubit 3.0 fluorometer, size-checked on a Bioanalyzer 2100, and measured again with the KAPA Library Quantification kit. A separate single-read 150-cycle Illumina NextSeq 550 flow cell was used to sequence each immunoSEQ 96-well plate. The study's own analysis went as follows. The immunoSEQ output contained only junctional sequences without quality scores, so filtering could not match that applied to full-length reads. Sequences were annotated with PyIR, a Python wrapper for IgBLAST v1.9, and V/J genes and CDR3 were assigned using IMGT germline references. Reads were filtered out if the reads had weak V/J assignments (E-value above 1e-6), no CDR3, stop codons, out-of-frame junctions, or ambiguous translated residues. V3J clonotypes were defined by identical inferred V gene, J gene, and CDR3 amino acid sequence. Percentage overlap between repertoires was computed as shared unique clonotypes divided by the size of the smaller repertoire. Three approaches were used to assess repertoire richness: RTK rarefaction, the Chao1 estimator, and Recon v2.1 estimates of unobserved clonotypes. Generation probabilities for all TCRbeta clonotypes obtained by the gDNA method from four donors were computed using OLGA. TCRdb stores this immuneACCESS table with in-frame sequences only. Part of the clones is absent; in the studies checked, under half of the shortfall reflects unresolved V genes, and no reason is known for the rest. The V and J calls and clone size come from that table; D and trimming were worked out from the DNA. In all, the sample holds 640,000 or so clones, and 72% of those were seen once. Under 2% of the sample rests with the top ten.

The sequenced sample consisted of memory CD4+ T cells sorted from blood. The sample's cell subset or site, from its label and the paper: CD45RA-negative fraction. This receptor was identified in a woman aged 25 to 39 in good health.

The CDR3 amino acid sequence is: CASSLDSTNYGYTF. The bases are TGCGCCAGCAGCTTGGATTCAACTAACTATGGCTACACCTTC. This receptor chain uses TRBV5-1 and TRBJ1-2, with the D gene not confidently named. The CDR3, from cysteine to phenylalanine, totals 14 residues. The sequence is cut down to CDR3 DNA, 42 bases in frame from base 1. Deletion took 0 bases off V and 0 bases off J, with a span of 6 bases between the germline ends. The germline V gene gives CDR1 as SGHRS and CDR2 as YFSETQ.